The 8 T cell receptor beta chains below come from one sample, sequenced in a study of T-cell memory formation after mild COVID-19. From the 5' RACE reads, TCRdb called clonotypes with MiXCR, one entry per CDR3 protein. The sample has about 310,000 distinct CDR3 sequences; approximately 20% are singletons. Sequenced sample: PBMCs or a T cell subset sorted from them (not recorded which). Receptors were obtained from a young man who had mild COVID-19 (a few samples of this study predate the infection). Cell type and time point are not known.

About this clonotype itself: One junction end does not reproduce the germline sequence, and a read error may be involved. The chain employs TRBV7-3 and TRBJ1-3; the D is unclear. The CDR3 runs to 13 residues. Germline CDR1 SGHTA, CDR2 FQGTGA. The CDR3 sequence is CASSASPRNSIYF. CDR3 bases: TGTGCCAGCAGCGCAAGTCCTCGAAACAGCATATATTTT.

The sample holds a few counts of this clonotype. The gene calls are TRBV12-3 or TRBV12-4 and TRBJ2-3; tentatively, D is TRBD1 or TRBD2 (5 bases each). V was pared by 6 bases and J by 6 bases, with 13 bases between. The CDR3 runs to 13 residues. DNA for the CDR3: TGTGCCAGCAGCCCCACCTGGGGGGATACGCAGTATTTT. It codes for CASSPTWGDTQYF.

The chain couples TRBV7-2 to TRBJ1-3, with D hard to call. The CDR3 is made up of 14 amino acids. Germline V CDR1 and CDR2: SGHTA, FQGNSA. The ends were cut back, 3 bases at V and 2 bases at J, with 8 bases in the middle. The CDR3 loop is CASSLDMTGNTIYF. The CDR3 DNA reads TGTGCCAGCAGCTTGGATATGACTGGAAACACCATATATTTT.

The chain uses TRBV12-3 or TRBV12-4 and TRBJ2-1; TRBD1 matches 10 bases. Trimming removed 3 bases from V and 8 bases from J; junction bases left unmatched: 7. The CDR3 has 15 amino acids. The DNA of the CDR3 is TGTGCCAGCAGTTTGGGTGACAGGGGGCCGGATGAGCAGTTCTTC. Protein product: CASSLGDRGPDEQFF.

V is TRBV28 and J is TRBJ2-2; the D gene is possibly TRBD2 (5 bases). Trimming shortened V by 3 bases and J by 1 base, and 15 bases separated the two germline ends. The CDR3 runs to 17 residues. Germline lookup yields CDR1 MDHEN and CDR2 SYDVKM. CDR3 loop: CASSFLIRRVNTGELFF. CDR3 nucleotides: TGTGCCAGCAGTTTTCTGATAAGGCGGGTGAACACCGGGGAGCTGTTTTTT. The full variable domain, with the rest looked up from reference TRBV28 and TRBJ2-2, is DVKVTQSSRYLVKRTGEKVFLECVQDMDHENMFWYRQDPGLGLRLIYFSYDVKMKEKGDIPEGYSVSREKKERFSLILESASTNQTSMYLCASSFLIRRVNTGELFFGEGSRLTVL.

This clonotype appeared a few times. The chain uses TRBV2 and TRBJ2-4, with D possibly TRBD1 on 6 matching bases. The CDR3 has 12 amino acids. The V gene lost 8 bases and the J gene lost 4 bases, with 9 bases spanning the gap. Germline V gene data show CDR1 as SNHLY and CDR2 as FYNNEI. CDR3 in DNA: TGTGCCAGCGGAGGACAGAAAAACATTCAGTACTTC. Its translation is CASGGQKNIQYF.

The chain is built from TRBV11-2 and TRBJ2-5, with D possibly matching TRBD1 (6 bases). The CDR3 consists of 14 residues. CDR1 SGHAT and CDR2 FQNNGV come from the germline V gene. V was trimmed by 2 bases and J by 1 base, leaving 8 bases between them. The CDR3 spells CASSLTGLQETQYF. The CDR3 coding sequence is TGTGCCAGCAGCTTAACAGGGCTCCAAGAGACCCAGTACTTC.

This rearrangement joins TRBV21-1 to TRBJ2-1; TRBD1, the table's D call, lacks a check against the DNA. TRBV21-1 is shown as a pseudogene. This CDR3 has 16 amino acids. The CDR3 reads CASSSSSGQGFREQFF. As DNA, the CDR3 is TGTGCCAGCAGCAGCAGTTCGGGACAGGGGTTTCGTGAGCAGTTCTTC.